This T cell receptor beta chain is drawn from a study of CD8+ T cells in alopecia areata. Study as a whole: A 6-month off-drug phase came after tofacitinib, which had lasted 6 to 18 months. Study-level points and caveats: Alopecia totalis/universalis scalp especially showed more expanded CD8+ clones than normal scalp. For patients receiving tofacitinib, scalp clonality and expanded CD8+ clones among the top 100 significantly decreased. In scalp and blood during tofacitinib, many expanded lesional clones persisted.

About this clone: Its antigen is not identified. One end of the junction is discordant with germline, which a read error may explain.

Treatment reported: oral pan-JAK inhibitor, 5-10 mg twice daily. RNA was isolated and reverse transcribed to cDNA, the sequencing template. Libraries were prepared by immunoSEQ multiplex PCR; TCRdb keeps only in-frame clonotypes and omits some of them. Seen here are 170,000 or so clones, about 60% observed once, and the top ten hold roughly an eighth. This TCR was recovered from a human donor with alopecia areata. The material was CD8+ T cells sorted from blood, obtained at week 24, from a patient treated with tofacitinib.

The CDR3 nucleotides read TGCACCAGCAGTCCCGGACTAGCGGCCGAGCAGTACTTC. Its translation is CTSSPGLAAEQYF. The chain employs TRBV10-2 and TRBJ2-7, with 10 bases matching TRBD2. The CDR3 is made up of 13 amino acids. In germline, CDR1 is WSHSY, CDR2 SAAADI.